This T cell receptor beta chain was captured in a study of cytomegalovirus exposure and HLA in healthy donors. Study-wide context: Earlier, 150 million to 200 million T cells were analyzed, and 117 million unique TCR beta sequences were found among them. Whole-study findings and limits: Earlier results showed most TCR beta V segments being productive about 87% or about 30% of the time. In a later analysis, V- and J-gene trimming of beta chains associated with a DCLRE1C missense variant, replicated independently.

Vbeta (60) and Jbeta (13) primers were used in the PCR. Clones were sequenced by immunoSEQ multiplex PCR, and TCRdb holds only the in-frame ones, with some missing. Of roughly 120,000 clones listed, about 9.4% are singletons. The trim removed 1 base at V and 3 bases at J, leaving 10 bases unmatched. Looked up from germline, CDR1 is SGHNT and CDR2 is YYREEE (reference sequence). The CDR3 length is 17 residues. With respect to this clone: What it recognizes is unknown.

The sequencing sample was made of PBMCs. The rearrangement links TRBV5-4 to TRBJ2-1; 7 nucleotides agree with TRBD2. The TCR originated in a woman aged 40 to 50 in good health and CMV-seropositive. The CDR3 nucleotides are TGTGCCAGCAGCTTGTGGGGGAGCGGGGTAAACTACAATGAGCAGTTCTTC. As protein: CASSLWGSGVNYNEQFF.